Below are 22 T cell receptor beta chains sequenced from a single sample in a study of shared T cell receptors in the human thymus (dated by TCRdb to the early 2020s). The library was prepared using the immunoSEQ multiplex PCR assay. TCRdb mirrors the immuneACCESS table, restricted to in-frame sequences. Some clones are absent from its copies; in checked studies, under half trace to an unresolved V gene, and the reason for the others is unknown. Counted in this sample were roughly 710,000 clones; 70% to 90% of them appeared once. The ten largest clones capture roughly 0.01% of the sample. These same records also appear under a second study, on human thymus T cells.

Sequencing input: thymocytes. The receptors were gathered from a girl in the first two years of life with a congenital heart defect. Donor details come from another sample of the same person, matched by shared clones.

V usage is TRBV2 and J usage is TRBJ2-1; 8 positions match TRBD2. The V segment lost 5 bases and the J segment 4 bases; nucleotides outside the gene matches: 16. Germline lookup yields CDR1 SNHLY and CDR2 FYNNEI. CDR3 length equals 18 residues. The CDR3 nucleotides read TGTGCCAGCAGTTGGAGCGGGGGCTCCCATACCTCTTACAATGAGCAGTTCTTC. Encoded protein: CASSWSGGSHTSYNEQFF.

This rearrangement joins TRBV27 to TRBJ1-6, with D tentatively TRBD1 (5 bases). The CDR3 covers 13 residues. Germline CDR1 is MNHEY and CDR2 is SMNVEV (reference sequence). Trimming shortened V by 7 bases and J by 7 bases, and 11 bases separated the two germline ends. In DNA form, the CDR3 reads TGTGCCAGCACTGCAGGGAAGAATTCACCCCTCCACTTT. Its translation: CASTAGKNSPLHF.

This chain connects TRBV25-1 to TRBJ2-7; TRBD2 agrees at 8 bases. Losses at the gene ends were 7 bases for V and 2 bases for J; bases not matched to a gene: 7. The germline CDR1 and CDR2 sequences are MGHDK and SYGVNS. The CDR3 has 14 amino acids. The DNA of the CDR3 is TGTGCCAGCAAGCGGGGGCCGGAAACCTACGAGCAGTACTTC. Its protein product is CASKRGPETYEQYF.

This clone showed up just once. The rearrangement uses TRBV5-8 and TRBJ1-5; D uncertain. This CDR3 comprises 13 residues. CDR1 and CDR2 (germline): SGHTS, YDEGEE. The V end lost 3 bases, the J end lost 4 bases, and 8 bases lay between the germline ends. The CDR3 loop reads CASSSRGNQPQHF. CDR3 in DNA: TGTGCCAGCAGCTCCCGCGGGAATCAGCCCCAGCATTTT.

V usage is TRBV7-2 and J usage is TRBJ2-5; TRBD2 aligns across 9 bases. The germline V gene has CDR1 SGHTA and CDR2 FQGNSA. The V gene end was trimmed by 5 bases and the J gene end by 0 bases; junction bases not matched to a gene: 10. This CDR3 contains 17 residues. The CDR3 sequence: CASSPSGGLDNQETQYF. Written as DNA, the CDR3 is TGTGCCAGCAGCCCCAGCGGGGGGCTAGATAACCAAGAGACCCAGTACTTC. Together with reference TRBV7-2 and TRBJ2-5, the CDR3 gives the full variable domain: GAGVSQSPSNKVTEKGKDVELRCDPISGHTALYWYRQSLGQGLEFLIYFQGNSAPDKSGLPSDRFSAERTGGSVSTLTIQRTQQEDSAVYLCASSPSGGLDNQETQYFGPGTRLLVL.

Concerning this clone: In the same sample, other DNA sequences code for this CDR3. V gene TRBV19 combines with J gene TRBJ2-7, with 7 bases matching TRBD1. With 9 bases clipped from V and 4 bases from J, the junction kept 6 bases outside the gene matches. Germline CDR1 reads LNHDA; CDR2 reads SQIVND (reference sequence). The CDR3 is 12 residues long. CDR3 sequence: CASSHRGYEQYF. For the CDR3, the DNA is TGTGCCAGCAGCCACAGGGGATACGAGCAGTACTTC. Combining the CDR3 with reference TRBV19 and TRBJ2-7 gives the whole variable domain DGGITQSPKYLFRKEGQNVTLSCEQNLNHDAMYWYRQDPGQGLRLIYYSQIVNDFQKGDIAEGYSVSREKKESFPLTVTSAQKNPTAFYLCASSHRGYEQYFGPGTRLTVT.

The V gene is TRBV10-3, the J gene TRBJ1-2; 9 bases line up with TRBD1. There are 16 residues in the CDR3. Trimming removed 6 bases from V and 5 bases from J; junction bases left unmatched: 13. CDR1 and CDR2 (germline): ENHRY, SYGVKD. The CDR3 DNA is TGTGCCATCAGGGGCCCCGACAGGGGGGGGGCATATGGCTACACCTTC. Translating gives CAIRGPDRGGAYGYTF.

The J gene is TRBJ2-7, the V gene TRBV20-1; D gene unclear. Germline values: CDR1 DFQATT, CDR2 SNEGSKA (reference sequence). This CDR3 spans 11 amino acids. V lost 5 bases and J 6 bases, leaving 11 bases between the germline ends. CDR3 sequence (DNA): TGCAGTGCTCCTTTAGGCGGCGAGCAGTACTTC. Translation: CSAPLGGEQYF.

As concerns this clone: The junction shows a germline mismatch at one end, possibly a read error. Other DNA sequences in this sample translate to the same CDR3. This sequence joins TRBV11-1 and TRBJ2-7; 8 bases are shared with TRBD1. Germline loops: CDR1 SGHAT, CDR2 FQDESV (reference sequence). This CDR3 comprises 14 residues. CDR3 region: CASSYSGGPYEQYF. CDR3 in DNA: TGTGCCAGCAGCTACTCAGGGGGCCCCTACGAGCAGTATTTC.

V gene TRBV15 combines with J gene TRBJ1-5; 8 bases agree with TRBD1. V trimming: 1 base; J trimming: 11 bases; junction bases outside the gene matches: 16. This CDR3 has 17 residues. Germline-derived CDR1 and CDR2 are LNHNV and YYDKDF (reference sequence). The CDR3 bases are TGTGCCACCAGCAGAGGAAACCCCGGGGACAGGCTACTGGCCCAGCATTTT. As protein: CATSRGNPGDRLLAQHF.

The CDR3 DNA reads as TGTGCCAGCAGTTACGGTTCACCGGACACCGGGGAGCTGTTTTTT. It is translated as CASSYGSPDTGELFF. V is TRBV6-5 and J is TRBJ2-2; D gene unclear. This CDR3 is 15 amino acids long. With 2 bases removed from V and 3 bases from J, the gap between germline ends came to 10 bases. The germline V gene has CDR1 MNHEY and CDR2 SVGAGI.

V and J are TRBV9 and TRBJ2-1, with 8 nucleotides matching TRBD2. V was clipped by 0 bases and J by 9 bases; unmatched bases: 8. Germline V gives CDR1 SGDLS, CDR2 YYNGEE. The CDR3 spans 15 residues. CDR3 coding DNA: TGTGCCAGCAGCGTAGGACCAGCGGGGGACGGTGAGCAGTTCTTC. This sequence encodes CASSVGPAGDGEQFF.

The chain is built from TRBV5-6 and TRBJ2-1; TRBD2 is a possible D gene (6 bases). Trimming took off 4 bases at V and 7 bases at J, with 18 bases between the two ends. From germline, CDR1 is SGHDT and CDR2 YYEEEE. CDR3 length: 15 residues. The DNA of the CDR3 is TGTGCCAGCAGCCTCAAGTCCCACGGAGGGAATGAGCAGTTCTTC. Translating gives CASSLKSHGGNEQFF.

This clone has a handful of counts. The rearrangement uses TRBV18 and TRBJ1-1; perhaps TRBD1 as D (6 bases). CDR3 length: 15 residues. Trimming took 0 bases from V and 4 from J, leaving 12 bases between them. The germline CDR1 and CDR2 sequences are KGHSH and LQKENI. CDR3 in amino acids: CASSPPHRVGTEAFF. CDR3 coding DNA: TGTGCCAGCTCACCACCCCACAGGGTGGGCACTGAAGCTTTCTTT.

Here the CDR3 reads CAWSKTVGEDNYGYTF. DNA for the CDR3: TGTGCCTGGAGTAAGACAGTTGGAGAGGATAACTATGGCTACACCTTC. V and J are TRBV30 and TRBJ1-2; D possibly corresponds to TRBD1 (5 bases). V dropped 2 bases and J dropped 1 base, with 17 bases sitting between them. There are 16 residues in the CDR3. Looked up from germline, CDR1 is GTSNPN and CDR2 is SVGIG (reference sequence).

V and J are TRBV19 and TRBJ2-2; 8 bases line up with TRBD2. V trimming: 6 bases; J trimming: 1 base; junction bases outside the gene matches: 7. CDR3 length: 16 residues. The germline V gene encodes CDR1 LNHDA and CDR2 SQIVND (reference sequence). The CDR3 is CASRRGLVENTGELFF. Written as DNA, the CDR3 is TGTGCCAGTAGAAGGGGACTAGTCGAGAACACCGGGGAGCTGTTTTTT.

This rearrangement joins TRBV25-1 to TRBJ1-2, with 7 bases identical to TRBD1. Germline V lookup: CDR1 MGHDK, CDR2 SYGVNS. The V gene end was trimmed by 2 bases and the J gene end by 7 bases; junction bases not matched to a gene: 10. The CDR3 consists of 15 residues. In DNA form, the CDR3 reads TGTGCCAGCAGTGAAACCGACACAGACAGGGCTGGCTACACCTTC. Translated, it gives CASSETDTDRAGYTF.

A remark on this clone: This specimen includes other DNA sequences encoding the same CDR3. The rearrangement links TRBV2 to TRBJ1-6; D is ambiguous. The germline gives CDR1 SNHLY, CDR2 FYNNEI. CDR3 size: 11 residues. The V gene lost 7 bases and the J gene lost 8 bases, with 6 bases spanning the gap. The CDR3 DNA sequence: TGTGCCAGCACGGTTTATTCACCCCTCCACTTT. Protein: CASTVYSPLHF.

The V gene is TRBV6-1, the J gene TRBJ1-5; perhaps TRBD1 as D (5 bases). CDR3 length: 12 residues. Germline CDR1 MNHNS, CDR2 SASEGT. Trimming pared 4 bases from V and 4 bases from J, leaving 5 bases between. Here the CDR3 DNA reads TGTGCCAGCAGTGGACAGAATCAGCCCCAGCATTTT. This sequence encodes CASSGQNQPQHF.

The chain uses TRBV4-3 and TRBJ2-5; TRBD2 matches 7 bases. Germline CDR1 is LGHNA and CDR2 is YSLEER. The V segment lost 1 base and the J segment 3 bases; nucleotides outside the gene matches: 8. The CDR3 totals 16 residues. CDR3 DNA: TGCGCCAGCAGCCAAGCTGAGCGGGGCGGGAAAGAGACCCAGTACTTC. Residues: CASSQAERGGKETQYF.

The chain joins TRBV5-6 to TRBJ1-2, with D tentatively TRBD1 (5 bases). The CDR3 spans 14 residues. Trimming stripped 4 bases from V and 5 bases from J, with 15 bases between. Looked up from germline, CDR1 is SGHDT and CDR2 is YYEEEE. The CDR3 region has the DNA TGTGCCAGCAGCGCTTTTGGGGCGTATTATGGCTACACCTTC. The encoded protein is CASSAFGAYYGYTF.

Written as DNA, the CDR3 is TGCGCCAGCAGCCAAGATCACGACAAGGGCCAGGGAAGGAATTGGAACTATGGCTACACCTTC. This translates into CASSQDHDKGQGRNWNYGYTF. The chain combines TRBV4-1 with TRBJ1-2; D is perhaps TRBD1 (5 bases). CDR1 is MGHRA and CDR2 is YSYEKL in the germline V gene. The CDR3 runs 21 residues. V lost 0 bases and J lost 2, with 28 bases in between.